The clone carrying this TCR beta chain is medium-sized (0.01 to 0.1%) in the sample. The antigen is not known. These data are taken from a study of T and B cells in COVID-19 patients. For the study at large: COVID-19 patients gave peripheral blood either during active infection or after recovery. Study-level findings and limits: Highly clonal in active COVID-19, TRB repertoires exceeded healthy-donor diversity and richness at recovery.

Germline V gene sequence: CDR1 SGHAT, CDR2 FQDESV (reference sequence). The CDR3 length is 13 residues. V was trimmed by 2 bases and J by 9 bases, leaving 11 bases between them. Multiplex PCR with BIOMED2 TRB-A/B primer pools amplified TRB rearrangements. TCRdb re-called the multiplex PCR reads with MiXCR, one entry per CDR3 protein. Of 15,000 to 20,000 distinct CDR3 sequences in the sample, just over 35% were seen once. From blood, roughly 220-550 ng of genomic DNA served as TRB template. The chain combines TRBV11-1 with TRBJ2-1; maybe TRBD2 (6 bases). Sequenced material: blood. The TCR comes from a human donor with active COVID-19. CDR3 nucleotide sequence: TGTGCCAGCAGCTTAACCCGGGGAGGTGAGCAGTTCTTC. Translation gives CASSLTRGGEQFF.